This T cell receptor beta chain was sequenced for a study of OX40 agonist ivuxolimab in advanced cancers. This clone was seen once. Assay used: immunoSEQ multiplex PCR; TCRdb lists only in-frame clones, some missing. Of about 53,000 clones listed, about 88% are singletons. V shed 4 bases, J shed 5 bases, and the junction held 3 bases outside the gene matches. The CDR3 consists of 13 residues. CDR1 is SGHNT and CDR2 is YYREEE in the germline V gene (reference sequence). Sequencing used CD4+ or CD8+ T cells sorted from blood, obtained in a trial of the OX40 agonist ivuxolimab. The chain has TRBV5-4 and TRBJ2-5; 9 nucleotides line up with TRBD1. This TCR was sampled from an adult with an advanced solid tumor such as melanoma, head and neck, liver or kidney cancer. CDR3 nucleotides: TGTGCCAGCAGCGCAGACAGGGGGGAGACCCAGTACTTC. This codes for CASSADRGETQYF. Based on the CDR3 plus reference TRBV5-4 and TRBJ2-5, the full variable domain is ETGVTQSPTHLIKTRGQQVTLRCSSQSGHNTVSWYQQALGQGPQFIFQYYREEENGRGNFPPRFSGLQFPNYSSELNVNALELDDSALYLCASSADRGETQYFGPGTRLLVL.